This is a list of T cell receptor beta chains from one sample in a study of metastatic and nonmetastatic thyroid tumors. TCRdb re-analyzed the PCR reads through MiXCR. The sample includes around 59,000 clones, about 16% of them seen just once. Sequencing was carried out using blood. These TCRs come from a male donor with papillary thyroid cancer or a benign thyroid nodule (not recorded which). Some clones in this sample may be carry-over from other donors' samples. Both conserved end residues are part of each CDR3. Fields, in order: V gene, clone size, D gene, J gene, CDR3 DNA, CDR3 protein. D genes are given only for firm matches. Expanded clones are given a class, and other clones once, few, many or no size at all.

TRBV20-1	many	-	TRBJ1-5	TGCAGTGTCGTGGGGGATGGGAGCCCAAATCAGCCCCAGCATTTT	CSVVGDGSPNQPQHF
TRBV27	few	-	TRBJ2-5	TGTGCCAGCAGTCCAACAGGGCCCCGTGGTACGAAAGAGACCCAGTACTTC	CASSPTGPRGTKETQYF
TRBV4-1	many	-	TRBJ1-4	TGCGCCAGCAGCCAAAGCCGACCGAATGAAAAACTGTTTTTT	CASSQSRPNEKLFF
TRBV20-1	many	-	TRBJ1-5	TGCAGTGCCACCGACAGAAATCAGCCCCAGCATTTT	CSATDRNQPQHF
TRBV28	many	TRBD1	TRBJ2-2	TGTGCCAGCAGTTGGACAGGGACCACCGGGGAGCTGTTTTTT	CASSWTGTTGELFF
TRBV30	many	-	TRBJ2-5	TGTGCCTGGACACCCGAAGAGGGGGAGGCGCAAGAGACCCAGTACTTC	CAWTPEEGEAQETQYF
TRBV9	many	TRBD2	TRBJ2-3	TGTGCCAGCAGCGTAGCCCCTCCGGGACTAGGCACAGATACGCAGTATTTT	CASSVAPPGLGTDTQYF
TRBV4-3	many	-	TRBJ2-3	TGCGCCAGCAGCCAAGATCCCCGGACGGCCTCAGATACGCAGTATTTT	CASSQDPRTASDTQYF
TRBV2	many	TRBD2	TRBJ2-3	TGTGCCAGCAAGGGAGGTAGCGGGAGGGCCAAAGATACGCAGTATTTT	CASKGGSGRAKDTQYF
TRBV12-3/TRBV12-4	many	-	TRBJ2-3	TGTGCCGGCAGCAGCGGAGGACAGAAACCAGATACGCAGTATTTT	CAGSSGGQKPDTQYF
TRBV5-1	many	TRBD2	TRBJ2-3	TGCGCCAGCAGCTTGGGCGGGAGGGAGACAGATACGCAGTATTTT	CASSLGGRETDTQYF
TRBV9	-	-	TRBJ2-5	TGTGCCAGCAGTCCTTCGGGACATGGACAGACCCAGTACTTC	CASSPSGHGQTQYF
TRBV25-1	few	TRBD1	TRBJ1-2	TGTGCCAGCAGTGAAGAGCAGGGGGGTCGCGATGGATACACCTTC	CASSEEQGGRDGYTF
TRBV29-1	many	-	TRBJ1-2	TGCAGCGTGGCTAAAGATAACTATGGCTACACCTTC	CSVAKDNYGYTF
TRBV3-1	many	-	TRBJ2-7	TGTGCCAGCAGCCAAGGATACGAGCAGTACTTC	CASSQGYEQYF
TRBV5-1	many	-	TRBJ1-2	TGCGCCAGCAGCTTGTTCGGAAACTATGGCTACACCTTC	CASSLFGNYGYTF
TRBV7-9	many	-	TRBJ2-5	TGTGCCAGCAGCTTAGAGAGGGGGGACGCTTGGACCCAGTACTTC	CASSLERGDAWTQYF